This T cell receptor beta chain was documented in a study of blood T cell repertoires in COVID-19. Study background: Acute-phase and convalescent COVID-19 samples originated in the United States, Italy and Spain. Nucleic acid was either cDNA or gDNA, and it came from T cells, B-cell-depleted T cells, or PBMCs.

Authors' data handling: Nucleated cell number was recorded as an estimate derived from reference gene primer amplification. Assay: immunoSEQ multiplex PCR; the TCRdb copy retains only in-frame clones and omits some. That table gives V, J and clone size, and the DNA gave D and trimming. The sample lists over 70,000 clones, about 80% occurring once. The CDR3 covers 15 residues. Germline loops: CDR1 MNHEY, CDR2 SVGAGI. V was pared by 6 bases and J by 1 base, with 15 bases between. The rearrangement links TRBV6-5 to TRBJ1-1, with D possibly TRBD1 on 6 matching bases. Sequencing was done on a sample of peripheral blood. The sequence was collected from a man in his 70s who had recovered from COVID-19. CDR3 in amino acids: CASRGTGLGNTEAFF. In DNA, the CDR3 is TGTGCCAGCAGAGGAACAGGGCTCGGGAACACTGAAGCTTTCTTT.